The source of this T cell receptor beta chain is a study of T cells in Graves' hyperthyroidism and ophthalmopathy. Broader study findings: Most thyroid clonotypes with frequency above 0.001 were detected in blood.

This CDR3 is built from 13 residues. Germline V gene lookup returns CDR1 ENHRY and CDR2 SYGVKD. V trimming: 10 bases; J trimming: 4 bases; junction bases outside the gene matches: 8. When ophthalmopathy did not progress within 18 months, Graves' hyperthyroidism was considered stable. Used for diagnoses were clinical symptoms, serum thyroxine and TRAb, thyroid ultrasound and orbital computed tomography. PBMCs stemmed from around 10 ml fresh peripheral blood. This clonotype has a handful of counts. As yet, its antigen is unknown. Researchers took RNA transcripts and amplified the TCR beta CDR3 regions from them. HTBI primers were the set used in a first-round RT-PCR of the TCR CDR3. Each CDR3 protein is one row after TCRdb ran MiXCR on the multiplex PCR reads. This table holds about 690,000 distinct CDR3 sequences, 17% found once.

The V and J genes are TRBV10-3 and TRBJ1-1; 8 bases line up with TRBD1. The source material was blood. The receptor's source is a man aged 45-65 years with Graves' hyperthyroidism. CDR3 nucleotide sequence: TGTGCCAACTCAAACAGGGGGGCCACTGAAGCTTTCTTT. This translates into CANSNRGATEAFF.